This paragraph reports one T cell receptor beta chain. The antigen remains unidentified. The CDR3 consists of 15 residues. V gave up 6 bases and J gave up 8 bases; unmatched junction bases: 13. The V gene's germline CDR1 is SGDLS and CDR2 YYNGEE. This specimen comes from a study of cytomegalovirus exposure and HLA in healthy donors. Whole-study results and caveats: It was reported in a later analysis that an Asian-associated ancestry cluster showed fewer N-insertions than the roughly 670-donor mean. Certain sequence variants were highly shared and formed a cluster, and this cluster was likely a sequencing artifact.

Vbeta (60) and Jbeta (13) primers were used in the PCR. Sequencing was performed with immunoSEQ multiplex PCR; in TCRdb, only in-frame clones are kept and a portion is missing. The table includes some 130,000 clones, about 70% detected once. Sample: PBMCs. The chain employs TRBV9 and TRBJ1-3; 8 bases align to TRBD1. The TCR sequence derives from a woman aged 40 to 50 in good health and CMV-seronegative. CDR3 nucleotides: TGTGCCAGCACCCGAGACAGGGGCTTGGGGGACACCATATATTTT. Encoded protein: CASTRDRGLGDTIYF.